These T cell receptor beta chains were read from a single sample in a study of blood T cell repertoires in COVID-19. Profiling relied on immunoSEQ multiplex PCR, and the TCRdb table lists in-frame clones only, not all of them. In the table there are around 200,000 clones, 75% to 90% of which are singletons. Specimen: peripheral blood. The receptors come from a middle-aged woman with acute or convalescent COVID-19. Both conserved end residues are part of each CDR3. The D gene is left open where the match is weak. Size is stated for part of the rows, as once, few or many counts, or as a class when the clone is expanded.

D,V,J,size,CDR3,DNA
TRBD1,TRBV6-5,TRBJ1-2,.,CASTRGGGRSYTF,TGTGCCAGCACTCGAGGGGGCGGTCGGAGCTACACCTTC
.,TRBV7-2,TRBJ2-1,.,CASSLATGIQHYNEQFF,TGTGCCAGCAGCTTAGCCACCGGGATCCAACACTACAATGAGCAGTTCTTC
.,TRBV4-2,TRBJ2-7,.,CASSQSSNYEQCF,TGTGCCAGCAGCCAGAGTTCAAACTACGAGCAGTGCTTC
TRBD1,TRBV27,TRBJ1-4,.,CASNSQGAGEKLFF,TGTGCCAGCAATTCACAGGGGGCGGGTGAAAAACTGTTTTTT
TRBD1,TRBV4-1,TRBJ1-6,.,CASSQNRGLGVSPLHF,TGCGCCAGCAGCCAGAACAGGGGTCTGGGAGTGTCACCCCTCCACTTT
TRBD2,TRBV11-2,TRBJ2-1,.,CASSIAGFEFF,TGTGCCAGCAGCATAGCGGGATTTGAGTTCTTC
TRBD2,TRBV5-1,TRBJ2-5,.,CASSLPGLEGVGTQYF,TGCGCCAGCAGCTTACCGGGACTAGAGGGGGTTGGGACCCAGTACTTC
TRBD1,TRBV18,TRBJ1-2,.,CASSPNFRQGANYGYTF,TGTGCCAGCTCACCCAACTTTAGACAGGGAGCTAACTATGGCTACACCTTC
TRBD1,TRBV28,TRBJ1-2,.,CASSIPGQGEYYGYTF,TGTGCCAGCAGCATCCCGGGACAGGGGGAGTACTATGGCTACACCTTC
.,TRBV5-1,TRBJ1-4,.,CASSSQVSDEKLFF,TGCGCCAGCAGCTCACAGGTATCCGATGAAAAACTGTTTTTT
.,TRBV19,TRBJ1-5,once,CASSIQGSQPQHF,TGTGCCAGTAGTATACAGGGTTCCCAGCCCCAGCATTTT
.,TRBV27,TRBJ1-1,.,CASSSVWANTEAFF,TGTGCCAGCAGTTCCGTGTGGGCGAACACTGAAGCTTTCTTT
.,TRBV28,TRBJ2-7,.,CASRPTGAYEQYF,TGTGCCAGCAGACCGACAGGCGCGTACGAGCAGTACTTC
TRBD1,TRBV7-2,TRBJ1-1,.,CASSLAGTGVTEAFF,TGTGCCAGCAGCTTAGCCGGGACAGGGGTCACTGAAGCTTTCTTT
TRBD1,TRBV6-5,TRBJ2-7,.,CASRPRQGLSYEQYF,TGTGCCAGCAGACCCCGACAGGGGCTCTCCTACGAGCAGTACTTC
.,TRBV7-8,TRBJ2-5,.,CASSLALAYQETQYF,TGTGCCAGCAGCTTAGCTCTAGCTTACCAAGAGACCCAGTACTTC
TRBD2,TRBV5-4,TRBJ2-5,.,CASSLTSGRREETQYF,TGTGCCAGCAGCTTGACGAGCGGGAGGAGGGAGGAGACCCAGTACTTC
TRBD2,TRBV13,TRBJ2-1,.,CASSFTGGSTYNEQFF,TGTGCCAGCAGCTTCACTGGCGGGAGCACCTACAATGAGCAGTTCTTC
.,TRBV12-5,TRBJ2-3,.,CASGLAYRVGGTDTQYF,TGTGCTAGTGGTTTGGCCTACAGGGTTGGGGGCACAGATACGCAGTATTTT
TRBD2,TRBV2,TRBJ2-2,few,CASRGALAQNTGELFF,TGTGCCAGCAGAGGTGCACTAGCGCAGAACACCGGGGAGCTGTTTTTT
TRBD1,TRBV7-9,TRBJ2-7,.,CASNPTGTTYEQYF,TGTGCCAGCAACCCGACAGGGACGACCTACGAGCAGTACTTC
.,TRBV5-4,TRBJ1-5,.,CASSLGGGNQPQHF,TGTGCCAGCAGCTTGGGGGGGGGTAATCAGCCCCAGCATTTT
TRBD1,TRBV19,TRBJ2-2,.,CASRDTGGSGELFF,TGTGCCAGTAGGGATACAGGGGGCAGCGGGGAGCTGTTTTTT
.,TRBV5-5,TRBJ2-1,once,CASSLEQGTYNEQFF,TGTGCCAGCAGCTTGGAACAGGGAACCTACAATGAGCAGTTCTTC
.,TRBV7-9,TRBJ1-1,.,CASSPALTEAFF,TGTGCCAGCAGCCCCGCGTTGACTGAAGCTTTCTTT
.,TRBV27,TRBJ1-5,few,CASSPAEGQPQHF,TGTGCCAGCAGTCCCGCGGAGGGCCAGCCCCAGCATTTT
.,TRBV30,TRBJ2-3,.,CAWRTGVYLGGSTDTQYF,TGTGCCTGGCGCACCGGAGTGTACCTCGGCGGGAGCACAGATACGCAGTATTTT
TRBD2,TRBV5-4,TRBJ2-1,.,CASSLGGRGRLNEQFF,TGTGCCAGCAGCTTGGGTGGGCGGGGGAGACTCAATGAGCAGTTCTTC
.,TRBV9,TRBJ2-2,.,CASSVEVSREWGELFF,TGTGCCAGCAGCGTAGAGGTCTCGAGGGAATGGGGGGAGCTGTTTTTT
TRBD1,TRBV7-9,TRBJ1-4,.,CASSSGTGREKLFF,TGTGCCAGCAGCTCCGGGACAGGTCGAGAAAAACTGTTTTTT
.,TRBV6-2/TRBV6-3,TRBJ1-2,once,CASSYGGGASSYTF,TGTGCCAGCAGTTACGGGGGGGGCGCATCGAGCTACACCTTC
TRBD1,TRBV5-6,TRBJ2-7,.,CASSRDRVEQYF,TGTGCCAGCAGCCGCGACAGGGTCGAGCAGTACTTC
TRBD1,TRBV10-3,TRBJ1-5,once,CAISAEGGQGLGQPQHF,TGTGCCATCAGTGCTGAGGGCGGACAGGGGCTAGGCCAGCCCCAGCATTTT
.,TRBV28,TRBJ1-4,.,CASSLGAGADEKLFF,TGTGCCAGCAGTTTAGGGGCGGGGGCTGATGAAAAACTGTTTTTT
.,TRBV5-1,TRBJ1-3,.,CASSQGHPSGNTIYF,TGCGCCAGCAGCCAAGGACACCCATCTGGAAACACCATATATTTT
TRBD1,TRBV15,TRBJ1-4,.,CATSREPDRGEKLFF,TGTGCCACCAGCAGAGAGCCGGACAGGGGTGAAAAACTGTTTTTT